These 29 T cell receptor beta chains share one sample of origin, sequenced in a study of shared clonotypes between healthy human individuals. The repertoire was sequenced with immunoSEQ multiplex PCR; TCRdb's copy has only in-frame clones and lacks some. The sample holds just over 2,000,000 clones, 95% seen once. Material for sequencing was naive CD4+ T cells sorted from blood. The subset here: CD45RA+ positively selected. Source of these receptors: a man between 18 and 35 years old in good health.

The rearrangement joins TRBV30 to TRBJ1-3; D unresolved. The V gene lost 4 bases and the J gene lost 0 bases, with 10 bases spanning the gap. Germline CDR1 and CDR2: GTSNPN and SVGIG (reference sequence). The CDR3 is 14 residues long. The CDR3 here is CAWMGRSSGNTIYF. CDR3 coding DNA: TGTGCCTGGATGGGGAGGAGCTCTGGAAACACCATATATTTT.

Notes on this clone: Other nucleotide sequences from this sample produce the same CDR3. This rearrangement joins TRBV15 to TRBJ2-3; 7 nucleotides line up with TRBD2. The CDR3 consists of 15 residues. Unmatched junction bases numbered 3, after V lost 0 bases and J lost 3 bases. Germline V gene lookup returns CDR1 LNHNV and CDR2 YYDKDF (reference sequence). CDR3 residues: CATSRDLGGTDTQYF. The CDR3 bases are TGTGCCACCAGCAGAGATCTGGGAGGGACAGATACGCAGTATTTT.

This CDR3 reads CASSIGAGVYEQYF. CDR3 DNA: TGTGCCAGCAGCATTGGCGCAGGGGTGTACGAGCAGTACTTC. J is TRBJ2-7 and V is TRBV5-4; tentative D call: TRBD1 (6 bases). Germline CDR1 reads SGHNT; CDR2 reads YYREEE (reference sequence). The CDR3 spans 14 residues. Trimming stripped 4 bases from V and 4 bases from J, with 15 bases between.

This chain links TRBV4-1 with TRBJ2-7, with D hard to call. The ends were cut back, 1 base at V and 3 bases at J, with 16 bases in the middle. The CDR3 length is 16 residues. The V gene's germline CDR1 is MGHRA and CDR2 YSYEKL. The CDR3 region has the DNA TGCGCCAGCAGCCAAGTCCTCTCCCCAGGCCACTACGAGCAGTACTTC. Amino acids: CASSQVLSPGHYEQYF.

Of note for this clone: This sample also contains other DNA sequences that code for the same CDR3. This chain joins TRBV9 and TRBJ2-3; TRBD1 or TRBD2 may be the D gene (5 bases each). Germline CDR1 reads SGDLS; CDR2 reads YYNGEE. The CDR3 is 15 amino acids. Trimming took 1 base from V and 3 from J, leaving 12 bases between them. In DNA, the CDR3 is TGTGCCAGCAGCGTAAGGAGGCAGGGTACAGATACGCAGTATTTT. The encoded protein is CASSVRRQGTDTQYF.

The chain recombines TRBV7-9 with TRBJ2-7; D gene unclear. This CDR3 has 16 residues. The germline V and J ends were trimmed by 0 bases and 0 bases, with 12 bases remaining between them. CDR1 is SEHNR and CDR2 is FQNEAQ in the germline V gene (reference sequence). Written as DNA, the CDR3 is TGTGCCAGCAGCTTAGCGACTCCGTGGAGCTCCTACGAGCAGTACTTC. Protein product: CASSLATPWSSYEQYF. The variable domain in full, completed from reference TRBV7-9 and TRBJ2-7, reads DTGVSQNPRHKITKRGQNVTFRCDPISEHNRLYWYRQTLGQGPEFLTYFQNEAQLEKSRLLSDRFSAERPKGSFSTLEIQRTEQGDSAMYLCASSLATPWSSYEQYFGPGTRLTVT.

DNA of the CDR3: TGTGCCAGCAGCTTAGCGCCGGAGGGCAAAGCTTTCTTT. Its protein product is CASSLAPEGKAFF. This chain joins TRBV7-9 and TRBJ1-1; D not certain. Germline V gene data show CDR1 as SEHNR and CDR2 as FQNEAQ (reference sequence). V was shortened by 0 bases and J by 9 bases, with 11 bases between the two germline ends. The CDR3 has 13 residues.

This chain joins TRBV30 and TRBJ2-1; D is uncertain. The CDR3 consists of 14 residues. In germline, CDR1 is GTSNPN, CDR2 SVGIG (reference sequence). The V and J ends lost 1 base and 12 bases respectively, with 19 bases between them. CDR3 sequence: CAWSGTVKDSWQFF. CDR3 bases: TGTGCCTGGAGTGGGACCGTCAAGGATTCATGGCAGTTCTTC.

V and J are TRBV7-3 and TRBJ1-1, with D maybe TRBD1 (5 bases). The germline gives CDR1 SGHTA, CDR2 FQGTGA. The V end lost 4 bases, the J end lost 1 base, and 10 bases lay between the germline ends. CDR3 length equals 14 residues. Written as DNA, the CDR3 is TGTGCCAGCAGCTCGGGACGGGCGAACACTGAAGCTTTCTTT. Protein product: CASSSGRANTEAFF. Using reference TRBV7-3 and TRBJ1-1 for the parts outside the CDR3, the full variable domain is GAGVSQTPSNKVTEKGKYVELRCDPISGHTALYWYRQSLGQGPEFLIYFQGTGAADDSGLPNDRFFAVRPEGSVSTLKIQRTERGDSAVYLCASSSGRANTEAFFGQGTRLTVV.

V gene TRBV5-1 combines with J gene TRBJ1-1, with 7 bases lining up with TRBD1. Germline values: CDR1 SGHRS, CDR2 YFSETQ. The CDR3 contains 14 residues. V shed 4 bases, J shed 3 bases, and the junction held 6 bases outside the gene matches. CDR3 amino acids: CASSPGTDYTEAFF. The CDR3 DNA is TGCGCCAGCAGCCCCGGGACAGACTACACTGAAGCTTTCTTT.

The chain links TRBV28 to TRBJ1-2; no definite D call. V gave up 1 base and J gave up 0 bases, with 6 bases separating them. The CDR3 runs 14 residues. Germline V gene sequence: CDR1 MDHEN, CDR2 SYDVKM. CDR3 DNA: TGTGCCAGCAGTTTATTCGCCGCTAACTATGGCTACACCTTC. Its protein product is CASSLFAANYGYTF.

On this clone: Other DNA sequences within the sample encode an identical CDR3. The rearrangement joins TRBV27 to TRBJ2-2; 7 nucleotides line up with TRBD1. Germline trimming cut 4 bases from V and 5 bases from J; bases unmatched to any gene: 4. The germline V gene encodes CDR1 MNHEY and CDR2 SMNVEV (reference sequence). The CDR3 is 14 amino acids. CDR3 residues: CASSYRGGTGELFF. CDR3 nucleotides: TGTGCCAGCAGTTACAGGGGTGGGACCGGGGAGCTGTTTTTT.

With regard to this clone: At one end the junction does not follow the germline gene, possibly because of a read error. This rearrangement joins TRBV6-1 to TRBJ1-2, with a weak D call TRBD1 (6 bases). The CDR3 has 14 amino acids. In germline, CDR1 is MNHNS, CDR2 SASEGT. The CDR3 spells CASSDSGTNCGYTF. For the CDR3, the DNA is TGTGCCAGCAGTGACTCTGGGACAAACTGTGGCTACACCTTC.

The chain is built from TRBV10-1 and TRBJ2-1; D tentatively reads TRBD1 or TRBD2 (6 bases each). Looked up from germline, CDR1 is WNHNN and CDR2 is SYGVQD (reference sequence). V lost 0 bases to trimming and J lost 2 bases, with 11 bases between them. The CDR3 length is 16 residues. The CDR3 sequence: CASSESRGQTYNEQFF. CDR3 coding DNA: TGCGCCAGCAGTGAGTCGCGGGGACAAACCTACAATGAGCAGTTCTTC.

The CDR3 DNA reads as TGTGCCAGCAGCTTCTCGACTAGCGGGAGGGGTTACAATGAGCAGTTCTTC. Its protein is CASSFSTSGRGYNEQFF. V usage is TRBV7-2 and J usage is TRBJ2-1, with 14 bases lining up with TRBD2. V shed 3 bases and J 4 bases; nucleotides not matched to a gene: 5. CDR1 and CDR2 (germline): SGHTA, FQGNSA. The CDR3 runs 17 residues.

The V call is TRBV2, the J call TRBJ2-7, with 8 bases lining up with TRBD1. The J segment lost 12 bases and the V segment lost 4 bases, leaving 8 bases of the junction unmatched. The germline CDR1 and CDR2 sequences are SNHLY and FYNNEI. The length of the CDR3 is 12 residues. The CDR3 DNA reads as TGTGCCAGCAGTGCCGACAGGGGCGACTCGTACTTC. This translates into CASSADRGDSYF. The variable domain in full, completed from reference TRBV2 and TRBJ2-7, reads EPEVTQTPSHQVTQMGQEVILRCVPISNHLYFYWYRQILGQKVEFLVSFYNNEISEKSEIFDDQFSVERPDGSNFTLKIRSTKLEDSAMYFCASSADRGDSYFGPGTRLTVT.

V usage is TRBV4-1 and J usage is TRBJ2-5; 11 positions agree with TRBD2. The CDR3 runs to 18 residues. Unmatched junction bases numbered 10, after V lost 0 bases and J lost 4 bases. Germline V CDR1 and CDR2: MGHRA, YSYEKL. Here the CDR3 DNA reads TGCGCCAGCAGCCAAGAAACTAGCGGGAGTAGGGTGGGAGAGACCCAGTACTTC. Translating it yields CASSQETSGSRVGETQYF.

This sequence joins TRBV30 and TRBJ2-2; D is uncertain. CDR3 length: 14 amino acids. Trimming left V 1 base short and J 3 bases short, with 9 bases between. In germline, CDR1 is GTSNPN, CDR2 SVGIG (reference sequence). The DNA for the CDR3 is TGTGCCTGGAGTGCAAGACGGGACACCGGGGAGCTGTTTTTT. It translates to CAWSARRDTGELFF.

The chain has TRBV5-4 and TRBJ2-5, with 7 positions matching TRBD1. The CDR3 is 15 residues long. Looked up from germline, CDR1 is SGHNT and CDR2 is YYREEE (reference sequence). V shed 4 bases, J shed 1 base, and the junction held 7 bases outside the gene matches. The CDR3, as DNA: TGTGCCAGCAGCGGAACTACAGGGGCCCAAGAGACCCAGTACTTC. Amino acid sequence: CASSGTTGAQETQYF.

The chain uses TRBV7-2 and TRBJ1-4; D is unresolved. The CDR3 runs to 14 residues. V was shortened by 7 bases and J by 0 bases, with 9 bases between the two germline ends. CDR1 and CDR2 (germline): SGHTA, FQGNSA. The DNA for the CDR3 is TGTGCCAGCACCTGGGCTCCAACTAATGAAAAACTGTTTTTT. This codes for CASTWAPTNEKLFF.

Points on this clone: Additional DNA sequences in this sample encode the identical CDR3. The chain couples TRBV11-3 to TRBJ2-1; 15 bases agree with TRBD2. The germline CDR1 and CDR2 sequences are SGHNT and YENEEA. The CDR3 runs 15 residues. J was trimmed by 8 bases and V by 5 bases; bases with no gene match: 4. CDR3 coding DNA: TGTGCCAGCAGCCCGGGACTAGCGGGGGGTTATGAGCAGTTCTTC. Translating it yields CASSPGLAGGYEQFF.

This chain connects TRBV10-1 to TRBJ2-3; D ambiguous. CDR3 size: 13 residues. Germline V gives CDR1 WNHNN, CDR2 SYGVQD (reference sequence). Trimming left V 2 bases short and J 2 bases short, with 5 bases between. CDR3 sequence: CASSEGFTDTQYF. CDR3 bases: TGCGCCAGCAGTGAGGGGTTCACAGATACGCAGTATTTT.

This chain connects TRBV4-1 to TRBJ2-1; possibly TRBD1 for D (6 bases). Trimming left V 4 bases short and J 12 bases short, with 16 bases between. The germline V gene has CDR1 MGHRA and CDR2 YSYEKL. This CDR3 has 13 residues. This chain's CDR3 is CASSPILVTGQFF. DNA for the CDR3: TGCGCCAGCAGCCCAATATTGGTGACAGGGCAGTTCTTC.

The J gene is TRBJ2-5, the V gene TRBV12-5, with D maybe TRBD1 (5 bases). V dropped 7 bases and J dropped 0 bases, with 18 bases sitting between them. This CDR3 is built from 16 residues. Per the germline V gene, CDR1 is LGHNT and CDR2 is FRNRAP. The CDR3 nucleotides are TGTGCTAGTGCCCTCACCTTCAGGGCGTACCAAGAGACCCAGTACTTC. This gives the protein CASALTFRAYQETQYF.

The chain has TRBV9 and TRBJ2-6; 9 bases are a match to TRBD2. CDR1 is SGDLS, CDR2 YYNGEE, per germline. This CDR3 region has 21 residues. With 0 bases clipped from V and 0 bases from J, the junction kept 13 bases outside the gene matches. The CDR3 DNA is TGTGCCAGCAGCGTAGCGGCGAGGCGGGAGGGCCCTCGCTCTGGGGCCAACGTCCTGACTTTC. It specifies CASSVAARREGPRSGANVLTF.

This clone appeared a single time. The V gene is TRBV28, the J gene TRBJ1-1; 9 positions agree with TRBD1. The V gene end was trimmed by 5 bases and the J gene end by 5 bases; junction bases not matched to a gene: 6. Germline V gene lookup returns CDR1 MDHEN and CDR2 SYDVKM. This CDR3 has 14 residues. CDR3 nucleotide sequence: TGTGCCAGCAGTGTCACAGGGGGCAGTACTGAAGCTTTCTTT. Translation gives CASSVTGGSTEAFF.

The chain uses TRBV6-1 and TRBJ2-1; D perhaps matches TRBD1 (6 bases). Germline V gives CDR1 MNHNS, CDR2 SASEGT. The CDR3 has 11 residues. CDR3 region: CADTGPNEQFF. CDR3 bases: TGTGCAGATACAGGGCCTAATGAGCAGTTCTTC.

Concerning this clone: This specimen includes other DNA sequences encoding the same CDR3. The genes are TRBV7-2 and TRBJ2-3; D is ambiguous. Trimming removed 5 bases at V and 1 base at J, with 4 bases between. The CDR3 is 12 amino acids. In germline, CDR1 is SGHTA, CDR2 FQGNSA. DNA for the CDR3: TGTGCCAGCAGCAGCCGCACAGATACGCAGTATTTT. The encoded protein is CASSSRTDTQYF.

The chain couples TRBV5-1 to TRBJ2-2; D is unresolved. This CDR3 has 13 residues. V shed 4 bases and J shed 1 base, with 5 bases lying between them. Germline V gives CDR1 SGHRS, CDR2 YFSETQ. The CDR3 DNA sequence: TGCGCCAGCAGCCCCCGGAACACCGGGGAGCTGTTTTTT. Amino acids: CASSPRNTGELFF.